This TCR beta chain was documented in a study of cytomegalovirus exposure and HLA in healthy donors. For the study at large: The same platform used for the approximately 700 first-cohort repertoires was also used for the 95 to 150 validation repertoires, as a later analysis reported.

The length of the CDR3 is 13 residues. V was shortened by 5 bases and J by 5 bases, with 13 bases between the two germline ends. Germline assignment: CDR1 WNHNN and CDR2 SYGVQD (reference sequence). Turning to this clone: Its matching antigen is unknown.

Measured with immunoSEQ multiplex PCR; TCRdb has only the in-frame clones, and not every one. The sample contains roughly 260,000 clones, 90% of which appear only once. Donors came from a validation cohort of 95 to 150 subjects, distinct from the first 666-subject cohort. Findings and caveats of the study: It was approximately 170 TCR beta chains that were listed as cytomegalovirus-associated. Reports showed the classifier diagnosing cytomegalovirus status with high specificity and sensitivity.

The sample consisted of PBMCs. V and J are TRBV10-1 and TRBJ2-7; no firm D call. This clonotype was sampled from a young woman in good health and CMV-seronegative. DNA for the CDR3: TGCGCCAGCAGTCCCCTAATGGGCGACGAGCAGTACTTC. Translating gives CASSPLMGDEQYF.